One T cell receptor beta chain is described in this entry. The data stem from a study of blood T cell repertoires in COVID-19. Study information: The analysed material was cDNA or gDNA that came from T cells, B-cell-depleted T cells, or PBMCs.

Methods used by the authors: From reference gene primer amplification, estimates of nucleated cell counts were derived. Sequencing used immunoSEQ multiplex PCR; TCRdb keeps in-frame clones, though not all of them. V, J and clone size are taken as reported in that table, and D and trimming were inferred from the DNA itself. The sample holds a few hundred thousand clones, 80% to 90% seen once. The CDR3 has 16 residues. Germline V gene lookup returns CDR1 SGHAT and CDR2 FQNNGV. With 1 base clipped from V and 4 bases from J, the junction kept 9 bases outside the gene matches. This sequence joins TRBV11-2 and TRBJ1-1; 7 positions agree with TRBD1. The sample consisted of peripheral blood. The receptor was isolated from a woman older than 75 with active or convalescent COVID-19. Here the CDR3 reads CASSLVVWAGGTEAFF. The CDR3 region has the DNA TGTGCCAGCAGCTTAGTTGTATGGGCAGGGGGCACTGAAGCTTTCTTT.